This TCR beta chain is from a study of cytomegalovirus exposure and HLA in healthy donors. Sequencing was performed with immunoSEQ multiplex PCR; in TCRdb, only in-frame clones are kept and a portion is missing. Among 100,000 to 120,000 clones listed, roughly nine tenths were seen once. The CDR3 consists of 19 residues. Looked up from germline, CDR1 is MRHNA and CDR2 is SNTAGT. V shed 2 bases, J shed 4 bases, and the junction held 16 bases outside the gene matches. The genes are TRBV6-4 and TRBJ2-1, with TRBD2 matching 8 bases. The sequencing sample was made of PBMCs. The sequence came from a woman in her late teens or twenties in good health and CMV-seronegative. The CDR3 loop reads CASSDTRNNRLAWYNEQFF. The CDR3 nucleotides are TGTGCCAGCAGTGACACGCGAAATAACAGACTAGCGTGGTACAATGAGCAGTTCTTC.